The next 29 T cell receptor beta chains were all read from a single sample in a study of naive CD8 T cells in extremely preterm neonates. Whole-study findings and limits: Preterm infants showed shorter CDR3s, fewer N additions and less trimming than older groups.

Profiled with immunoSEQ multiplex PCR; TCRdb holds only in-frame clones, not every one. This sample has 21,000 or so clones, with 88% found just once. These receptors are not linked to any known antigen. Extremely preterm births at about 22-27 weeks of gestation supplied the samples. Sequencing input: naive CD8+ T cells from cord blood. The receptors stem from a boy who was born preterm.

The rearrangement uses TRBV6-1 and TRBJ1-1, with D possibly being TRBD1 (6 bases). The CDR3 has 18 residues. Trimming cost V 0 bases and J 1 base, with 18 bases left between them. Germline CDR1 reads MNHNS; CDR2 reads SASEGT. The CDR3 sequence is CASSEAIRGADRNTEAFF. DNA for the CDR3: TGTGCCAGCAGTGAAGCTATCCGGGGAGCGGACAGGAACACTGAAGCTTTCTTT.

The CDR3 DNA reads as TGTGCCAGCAGCTTAGATCTAGGCGGACTGGGGGACATTCAGTACTTC. Protein: CASSLDLGGLGDIQYF. The chain recombines TRBV11-2 with TRBJ2-4; possibly TRBD1 or TRBD2 for D (5 bases each). This CDR3 contains 16 residues. V gave up 0 bases and J gave up 8 bases, with 17 bases separating them. Germline V gives CDR1 SGHAT, CDR2 FQNNGV.

The chain is built from TRBV13 and TRBJ1-6; 7 nucleotides line up with TRBD1. CDR3 length: 16 amino acids. V trimming: 3 bases; J trimming: 0 bases; junction bases outside the gene matches: 2. The V gene's germline CDR1 is PRHDT and CDR2 FYEKMQ (reference sequence). The CDR3 DNA follows: TGTGCCAGCAGCTTGACAGGGAGCTCCTATAATTCACCCCTCCACTTT. It codes for CASSLTGSSYNSPLHF.

The genes are TRBV19 and TRBJ2-7; D uncertain. The germline gives CDR1 LNHDA, CDR2 SQIVND (reference sequence). This CDR3 has 14 amino acids. Trimming removed 1 base from V and 7 bases from J, with 14 bases in between. CDR3 bases: TGTGCCAGTAGTATAGTGCATACCAGGTCGGAGCAGTACTTC. Encoded protein: CASSIVHTRSEQYF.

This rearrangement joins TRBV10-3 to TRBJ2-1; 7 bases align to TRBD2. The junction had 2 bases not matched to a gene; V was cut back by 0 bases and J by 3 bases. CDR1 and CDR2 from the germline V gene are ENHRY and SYGVKD. CDR3 length: 15 amino acids. Written as DNA, the CDR3 is TGTGCCATCAGTGAGTCGAGCGGGGTCTACAATGAGCAGTTCTTC. Its translation: CAISESSGVYNEQFF.

CDR3 nucleotide sequence: TGTGCCAGCAGCTTAGGACGGTCCTACAATGAGCAGTTCTTC. Protein product: CASSLGRSYNEQFF. The V gene is TRBV5-4, the J gene TRBJ2-1; D not certain. Trimming removed 2 bases from V and 1 base from J, with 7 bases in between. This CDR3 has 14 residues. Germline-derived CDR1 and CDR2 are SGHNT and YYREEE (reference sequence).

This clone was seen once. The rearrangement uses TRBV10-3 and TRBJ1-1; TRBD1 is a possible D gene (6 bases). The CDR3 length is 12 residues. V gave up 6 bases and J gave up 5 bases, with 10 bases separating them. Germline V gene data show CDR1 as ENHRY and CDR2 as SYGVKD. In DNA, the CDR3 is TGTGCCATCAGCACAGGGAGGACTGAAGCTTTCTTT. Encoded protein: CAISTGRTEAFF.

This clone was found once. The chain carries TRBV30 and TRBJ1-2; 12 bases align to TRBD1. Trimming at V came to 0 bases and at J to 8 bases, leaving 1 base not matched to a gene. CDR1 and CDR2 from the germline V gene are GTSNPN and SVGIG (reference sequence). This CDR3 has 13 amino acids. The CDR3 coding sequence is TGTGCCTGGAGTGTGGGGACAGGGGGCGGCTACACCTTC. Translating it yields CAWSVGTGGGYTF.

In this sample, this clone turned up a few times. The V gene is TRBV21-1, the J gene TRBJ2-7. TRBV21-1 is described as a pseudogene. This CDR3 has 9 amino acids. CDR3 in amino acids: CASSYEQYF. The CDR3 coding sequence is TGTGCCAGCAGCTACGAGCAGTACTTC.

The rearrangement links TRBV4-1 to TRBJ1-1; 9 nucleotides agree with TRBD1. Germline CDR1 reads MGHRA; CDR2 reads YSYEKL. Unmatched junction bases numbered 10, after V lost 4 bases and J lost 7 bases. The CDR3 spans 15 residues. CDR3 coding DNA: TGCGCCAGCAGCCTTATTAAACAGGGGGCGTTTGAAGCTTTCTTT. Its protein is CASSLIKQGAFEAFF.

This rearrangement joins TRBV4-1 to TRBJ1-1; TRBD1 aligns across 11 bases. Germline CDR1 reads MGHRA; CDR2 reads YSYEKL. There are 14 residues in the CDR3. V lost 4 bases and J lost 4; bases outside the gene matches: 2. This CDR3 reads CASSPDRGPTEAFF. As DNA, the CDR3 is TGCGCCAGCAGCCCGGACAGGGGGCCCACTGAAGCTTTCTTT.

This clone was detected only once. The chain employs TRBV4-1 and TRBJ1-2; 11 positions agree with TRBD1. The CDR3 length is 16 residues. V lost 2 bases to trimming and J lost 8 bases; unmatched junction nucleotides: 10. Germline CDR1 and CDR2: MGHRA and YSYEKL. The CDR3 nucleotides read TGCGCCAGCAGCCAACGGGATAGGGACAGGGGGGTCGGCTACACCTTC. Encoded protein: CASSQRDRDRGVGYTF.

The chain employs TRBV19 and TRBJ2-7; 9 bases are shared with TRBD1. Germline V gives CDR1 LNHDA, CDR2 SQIVND (reference sequence). The CDR3 loop spans 15 amino acids. J lost 3 bases, V lost 4 bases, and 7 bases had no gene match. The CDR3 nucleotides read TGTGCCAGTAGTAGAGCCGGGACAGGGTACTACGAGCAGTACTTC. This translates into CASSRAGTGYYEQYF.

This chain uses TRBV9 with TRBJ2-3; TRBD2 agrees at 11 bases. CDR1 is SGDLS, CDR2 YYNGEE, per germline. V shed 0 bases and J 4 bases; nucleotides not matched to a gene: 7. This CDR3 comprises 17 residues. CDR3 amino acids: CASSVVGSGGAADTQYF. The CDR3 coding sequence is TGTGCCAGCAGCGTAGTTGGTAGCGGGGGGGCAGCAGATACGCAGTATTTT.

V gene TRBV9 combines with J gene TRBJ1-1; D is unclear. CDR3 length: 11 residues. In germline, CDR1 is SGDLS, CDR2 YYNGEE. V was pared by 4 bases and J by 3 bases, with 4 bases between. The CDR3 loop is CASSPHTEAFF. The CDR3 coding sequence is TGTGCCAGCAGCCCCCACACTGAAGCTTTCTTT.

This CDR3 reads CASSYSDNYGYTF. The CDR3 DNA is TGTGCCAGCAGTTACTCGGACAACTATGGCTACACCTTC. The rearrangement links TRBV6-9 to TRBJ1-2; D remains ambiguous. V was clipped by 3 bases and J by 2 bases, with 7 bases between them. The germline V gene has CDR1 MNHGY and CDR2 SVAAGI. CDR3 size: 13 residues.

The table lists this clone with a count of one. The chain has TRBV4-2 and TRBJ2-5, with TRBD2 matching over 11 bases. Germline loops: CDR1 LGHNA, CDR2 YNFKEQ. The CDR3 is made up of 15 amino acids. Unmatched junction bases numbered 3, after V lost 2 bases and J lost 4 bases. CDR3 nucleotide sequence: TGTGCCAGCAGCCAAATAGCGGGGGGGCCAGAGACCCAGTACTTC. Translated: CASSQIAGGPETQYF.

A word on this clone: The sample has other DNA sequences that encode this CDR3 too. The CDR3 region is CASSQDTSSYEQYF. In DNA, the CDR3 is TGCGCCAGCAGCCAAGACACCAGCTCCTACGAGCAGTACTTC. J is TRBJ2-7 and V is TRBV4-3; D not certain. CDR1 is LGHNA and CDR2 is YSLEER in the germline V gene. Trimming cost V 0 bases and J 0 bases, with 6 bases left between them. The CDR3 has 14 residues.

V usage is TRBV19 and J usage is TRBJ2-7; 9 bases match TRBD1. The CDR3 runs 13 residues. V dropped 6 bases and J dropped 3; count of bases not matched to a gene: 3. Germline V gene data show CDR1 as LNHDA and CDR2 as SQIVND (reference sequence). CDR3 residues: CASRGTGFYEQYF. The CDR3 bases are TGTGCCAGTAGGGGGACAGGGTTCTACGAGCAGTACTTC.

V is TRBV2 and J is TRBJ2-1; 7 bases are a match to TRBD2. The CDR3 spans 14 residues. CDR1 is SNHLY and CDR2 is FYNNEI in the germline V gene. V shed 1 base and J 3 bases; nucleotides not matched to a gene: 0. The CDR3 DNA sequence: TGTGCCAGCAGTGAAGGGACTAGCTACAATGAGCAGTTCTTC. The encoded protein is CASSEGTSYNEQFF.

This clone came up a few times. This sample also contains other DNA sequences that code for the same CDR3. This rearrangement joins TRBV9 to TRBJ1-2; D remains unclear. The germline CDR1 and CDR2 sequences are SGDLS and YYNGEE. The CDR3 consists of 12 residues. The V gene lost 0 bases and the J gene lost 2 bases, with 2 bases spanning the gap. The CDR3, as DNA: TGTGCCAGCAGCGTAGGGAACTATGGCTACACCTTC. It translates to CASSVGNYGYTF.

V is TRBV7-3 and J is TRBJ1-6; D unclear. Germline lookup yields CDR1 SGHTA and CDR2 FQGTGA. Trimming shortened V by 0 bases and J by 7 bases, and 4 bases separated the two germline ends. CDR3 size: 13 residues. This CDR3 is CASSLTGNSPLHF. Here the CDR3 DNA reads TGTGCCAGCAGCTTAACCGGAAATTCACCCCTCCACTTT. Together with reference TRBV7-3 and TRBJ1-6, the CDR3 gives the full variable domain: GAGVSQTPSNKVTEKGKYVELRCDPISGHTALYWYRQSLGQGPEFLIYFQGTGAADDSGLPNDRFFAVRPEGSVSTLKIQRTERGDSAVYLCASSLTGNSPLHFGNGTRLTVT.

This chain uses TRBV27 with TRBJ1-2; D ambiguous. CDR3 size: 14 residues. Trimming removed 0 bases at V and 3 bases at J, with 8 bases between. Germline assignment: CDR1 MNHEY and CDR2 SMNVEV (reference sequence). The CDR3 DNA follows: TGTGCCAGCAGTTTATCGGGCACCTACTATGGCTACACCTTC. This sequence encodes CASSLSGTYYGYTF.

This chain connects TRBV7-9 to TRBJ2-7; D not resolved. The V and J ends lost 1 base and 5 bases respectively, with 6 bases between them. CDR3 length: 12 amino acids. Looked up from germline, CDR1 is SEHNR and CDR2 is FQNEAQ (reference sequence). The CDR3 sequence is CASSLGKNEQYF. CDR3 nucleotides: TGTGCCAGCAGCTTAGGGAAGAACGAGCAGTACTTC.

This clone was counted once. The chain carries TRBV5-4 and TRBJ2-7; D unresolved. With 0 bases removed from V and 2 bases from J, the gap between germline ends came to 3 bases. This CDR3 is 12 amino acids long. CDR1 and CDR2 (germline): SGHNT, YYREEE (reference sequence). The DNA for the CDR3 is TGTGCCAGCAGCTTGGGCGCCTACGAGCAGTACTTC. Its translation is CASSLGAYEQYF.

This chain uses TRBV7-3 with TRBJ2-2; D may be TRBD1 (5 bases). Per germline, CDR1 SGHTA and CDR2 FQGTGA. V shed 5 bases and J shed 4 bases, with 8 bases lying between them. The CDR3 is 13 amino acids. CDR3 region: CASSIQGTGELFF. The CDR3 DNA sequence: TGTGCCAGCAGCATCCAGGGCACCGGGGAGCTGTTTTTT.

The chain joins TRBV27 to TRBJ2-3; 7 nucleotides match TRBD1. The junction had 0 bases not matched to a gene; V was cut back by 2 bases and J by 1 base. This CDR3 region has 14 residues. Germline V CDR1 and CDR2: MNHEY, SMNVEV (reference sequence). The CDR3 bases are TGTGCCAGCAGTTTACAGGGGGGCACAGATACGCAGTATTTT. Amino acid sequence: CASSLQGGTDTQYF.

J is TRBJ2-7 and V is TRBV4-1; 12 positions agree with TRBD2. Germline CDR1 reads MGHRA; CDR2 reads YSYEKL. The V segment lost 2 bases and the J segment 4 bases; nucleotides outside the gene matches: 0. The CDR3 is 14 residues long. In nucleotides, the CDR3 is TGCGCCAGCAGCCAAACTAGCGGGGGGTACGAGCAGTACTTC. Translated: CASSQTSGGYEQYF.

The chain uses TRBV18 and TRBJ1-1, with a weak D call TRBD1 (6 bases). Germline values: CDR1 KGHSH, CDR2 LQKENI. CDR3 length: 15 residues. Trimming removed 2 bases from V and 1 base from J, with 11 bases in between. The CDR3 loop reads CASSPLPGQNTEAFF. DNA of the CDR3: TGTGCCAGCTCACCATTACCGGGACAGAACACTGAAGCTTTCTTT. The whole variable domain, filled in from reference TRBV18 and TRBJ1-1, reads NAGVMQNPRHLVRRRGQEARLRCSPMKGHSHVYWYRQLPEEGLKFMVYLQKENIIDESGMPKERFSAEFPKEGPSILRIQQVVRGDSAAYFCASSPLPGQNTEAFFGQGTRLTVV.